This T cell receptor (beta chain) was observed in a study of T cells in tuberculosis listed by TCRdb under 2018. About the full investigation: To characterize T cells specific for the mycobacterial lipid antigen glucose monomycolate (GMM), the study used CD1B tetramers together with high-throughput TCR immunosequencing. General study outcomes and caveats: T cells that bind the CD1B-GMM tetramer with low affinity may not have been captured by the stringent sort gate.

Because TCR-alpha and TCR-beta chains were sequenced unpaired, no information on chain pairing was available. TCR libraries were generated with the immunoSEQ multiplex PCR assay, using TCR-beta and/or TCR-alpha/delta assays for each sample. Amplified TCR libraries were sequenced on the Illumina high-throughput platform. The authors' pipeline ran thus. Clustering and dimensionality reduction relied on pairwise TCRdist distances among GMM-specific receptors from T cells that were either sorted ex vivo or expanded in vitro. Sequence motifs, defined by gene usage and CDR3 content, were tested for enrichment in tetramer-positive compared with tetramer-negative populations. This is the immuneACCESS table as TCRdb keeps it, with only in-frame sequences that have V and J called. A part of the clones is gone; compared with another copy, unresolved V genes explain less than half, and the rest is unexplained. V, J and clone size derive from that table, while D and trimming were established from the DNA sequence. A total of about 59,000 clones appear in this sample, around 81% of them only once. The ten most abundant clones make up around 13% of the sample.

PBMC were thawed, rested overnight, stained with GMM-loaded CD1B tetramer, a Live/Dead dye and anti-CD3, and then sorted on a FACS Aria II. The CD1B tetramers were loaded with C32 glucose monomycolate that had been purified from Rhodococcus equi. Before cryopreservation, the PBMC used for tetramer sorting had been depleted of CD14-expressing monocytes for a separate study. About 95,000 tetramer-negative cells were sorted from each donor and analyzed alongside the tetramer-positive cells. GMM-loaded CD1B tetramers were used to sort antigen-specific T cells from a few healthy South African adults. V lost 5 bases and J lost 5 bases, and the count of bases not matched to a germline gene is 7. The CDR3 goes from the cysteine to the phenylalanine over 15 residues. The read is trimmed to its CDR3 DNA, 45 bases read in frame from base 1. Worth noting for this clone: Per-base qualities were not stored, and no clone one base away is much larger.

The origin of this receptor is an adult woman with latent tuberculosis. The chain uses TRBV6-7 and TRBJ2-5; TRBD1 lines up with 11 middle nucleotides. TRBV6-7 is an open reading frame whose function is uncertain. The sample consisted of CD1b-GMM tetramer-negative cells sorted from PBMCs. The sample's cell subset or site, from its label and the paper: T cells not binding CD1B-GMM tetramer, sorted from same donor. The CDR3 protein is CASSGDRGAWETQYF. The DNA sequence is as follows: TGTGCCAGCAGTGGGGACAGGGGGGCGTGGGAGACCCAGTACTTC.